Shown below are 14 T cell receptor beta chains from a single sample sequenced in a study of blood T cell repertoires in COVID-19. This table comes from immunoSEQ multiplex PCR, and its TCRdb copy is limited to in-frame clones, with some not included. The table lists about 80,000 clones, roughly 85% of them singletons. Material: peripheral blood. These receptors were taken from a man over 45 with COVID-19, enrolled during active disease.

The V gene is TRBV3-1 (or the pseudogene TRBV3-2), the J gene TRBJ2-7; D may be TRBD1 (6 bases). Trimming shortened V by 6 bases and J by 3 bases, and 15 bases separated the two germline ends. Germline V gives CDR1 LGHDT, CDR2 YNNKEL (reference sequence). CDR3 length: 14 residues. The CDR3 loop reads CASRGTSRIYEQYF. The CDR3 DNA sequence: TGTGCCAGCAGGGGGACATCCAGAATCTACGAGCAGTACTTC.

The V gene is TRBV12-3 or TRBV12-4, the J gene TRBJ1-2, with 10 bases matching TRBD1. The ends lost 5 bases at V and 8 bases at J; junction bases unmatched: 5. The CDR3 has 13 residues. Here the CDR3 reads CASSTGQGSGYTF. The DNA of the CDR3 is TGTGCCAGCAGTACGGGACAGGGGAGCGGCTACACCTTC.

The rearrangement uses TRBV19 and TRBJ1-6; D is unclear. Germline CDR1 is LNHDA and CDR2 is SQIVND (reference sequence). Trimming took 9 bases from V and 0 from J, leaving 12 bases between them. The CDR3 loop spans 15 amino acids. As DNA, the CDR3 is TGTGCCAGCGTTACAATCAGCTCCTATAATTCACCCCTCCACTTT. Protein sequence: CASVTISSYNSPLHF.

The chain employs TRBV6-2 or TRBV6-3 and TRBJ1-5; D is perhaps TRBD1 (5 bases). The CDR3 covers 16 residues. Per the germline V gene, CDR1 is MNHEY and CDR2 is SVGEGT. The germline V and J ends were trimmed by 5 bases and 0 bases, with 14 bases remaining between them. The CDR3 loop is CASSNTFGGSNQPQHF. Here the CDR3 DNA reads TGTGCCAGCAGTAATACATTCGGGGGTAGCAATCAGCCCCAGCATTTT.

This chain links TRBV6-4 with TRBJ2-2, with 9 bases fitting TRBD1. Per the germline V gene, CDR1 is MRHNA and CDR2 is SNTAGT. This CDR3 is built from 14 residues. The trim removed 4 bases at V and 5 bases at J, leaving 2 bases unmatched. The CDR3 DNA is TGTGCCAGCAGTGGGACAGGGGAGACCGGGGAGCTGTTTTTT. It encodes CASSGTGETGELFF.

The V gene is TRBV9, the J gene TRBJ2-1; D remains ambiguous. The germline CDR1 and CDR2 sequences are SGDLS and YYNGEE. Trimming removed 2 bases at V and 7 bases at J, with 10 bases between. The CDR3 has 13 residues. The CDR3 DNA reads TGTGCCAGCAGCGTGGGCCGTCGGAATGAGCAGTTCTTC. Protein product: CASSVGRRNEQFF.

The J gene is TRBJ2-7, the V gene TRBV6-6; TRBD1 might be the D (6 bases). The CDR3 has 16 residues. Germline assignment: CDR1 MNHNY and CDR2 SVGAGI (reference sequence). The ends were cut back, 2 bases at V and 6 bases at J, with 20 bases in the middle. CDR3 sequence reads: CASSYAPRTEGSEQYF. The CDR3, as DNA: TGTGCCAGCAGTTACGCCCCCCGGACAGAGGGGAGCGAGCAGTACTTC.

The chain is built from TRBV5-6 and TRBJ2-3; D is possibly TRBD1 (5 bases). The CDR3 has 17 amino acids. Germline V CDR1 and CDR2: SGHDT, YYEEEE. Trimming cost V 0 bases and J 2 bases, with 16 bases left between them. The CDR3 bases are TGTGCCAGCAGCTTGGCCCGACAGCGAGGCTCCACAGATACGCAGTATTTT. Its protein product is CASSLARQRGSTDTQYF.

The rearrangement links TRBV19 to TRBJ1-5; 7 bases fit TRBD1. This CDR3 comprises 15 residues. In germline, CDR1 is LNHDA, CDR2 SQIVND (reference sequence). V was pared by 4 bases and J by 3 bases, with 6 bases of the junction left unmatched. This CDR3 reads CASSRGQTNNQPQHF. The CDR3, as DNA: TGTGCCAGTAGTAGGGGACAGACCAACAATCAGCCCCAGCATTTT.

The rearrangement links TRBV3-1 (or the pseudogene TRBV3-2) to TRBJ2-5, with TRBD2 matching 9 bases. The CDR3 runs to 16 residues. The V gene's germline CDR1 is LGHDT and CDR2 YNNKEL (reference sequence). With V trimmed by 2 bases and J by 4 bases, 8 bases remained unmatched. The CDR3, as DNA: TGTGCCAGCAGCCAAAGCCTAGCGGGAAGGGTAGAGACCCAGTACTTC. Translating gives CASSQSLAGRVETQYF.

This chain connects TRBV4-1 to TRBJ1-4; no firm D call. V was clipped by 0 bases and J by 10 bases, with 15 bases between them. CDR1 is MGHRA and CDR2 is YSYEKL in the germline V gene. CDR3 length equals 15 residues. CDR3 DNA sequence: TGCGCCAGCAGCCAAGACTATGGGCCCCTGGGAAAACTGTTTTTT. This codes for CASSQDYGPLGKLFF.

This clone was seen only once. The V call is TRBV6-6, the J call TRBJ2-2; possibly TRBD2 for D (5 bases). The V end was cut by 6 bases, the J end by 5 bases, with 13 bases between. The length of the CDR3 is 14 residues. Germline loops: CDR1 MNHNY, CDR2 SVGAGI (reference sequence). CDR3 region: CASRAQGGTGELFF. CDR3 DNA sequence: TGTGCCAGCAGGGCCCAAGGAGGTACCGGGGAGCTGTTTTTT.

The V and J genes are TRBV5-1 and TRBJ2-1; a possible D gene is TRBD2 (5 bases). The CDR3 totals 14 residues. Trimming took 0 bases from V and 6 from J, leaving 10 bases between them. Per the germline V gene, CDR1 is SGHRS and CDR2 is YFSETQ. CDR3 nucleotides: TGCGCCAGCAGCTTGGCCCCTAGCCTCAATGAGCAGTTCTTC. This sequence encodes CASSLAPSLNEQFF.

This chain's CDR3 is CASSQDRTSRNEQYF. In nucleotides, the CDR3 is TGCGCCAGCAGCCAAGATCGGACTAGCAGGAACGAGCAGTACTTC. The gene calls are TRBV4-1 and TRBJ2-7; 8 nucleotides match TRBD2. The ends lost 0 bases at V and 5 bases at J; junction bases unmatched: 6. CDR3 length equals 15 residues. Germline CDR1 MGHRA, CDR2 YSYEKL.